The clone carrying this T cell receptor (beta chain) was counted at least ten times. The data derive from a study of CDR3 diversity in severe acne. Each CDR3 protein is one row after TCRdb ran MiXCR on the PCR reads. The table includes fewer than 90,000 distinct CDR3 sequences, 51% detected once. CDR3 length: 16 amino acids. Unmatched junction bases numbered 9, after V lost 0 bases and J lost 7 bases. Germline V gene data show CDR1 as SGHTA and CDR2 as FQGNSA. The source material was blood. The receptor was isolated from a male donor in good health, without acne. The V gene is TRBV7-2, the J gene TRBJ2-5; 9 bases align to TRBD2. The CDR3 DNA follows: TGTGCCAGCAGCTTAGCGATGATAGCGGGGGAGGTGACCCAGTACTTC. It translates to CASSLAMIAGEVTQYF.